The rows below give T cell receptor beta chains drawn from one sample of a study of T cell responses to AZD1222 COVID-19 vaccine. Profiling relied on immunoSEQ multiplex PCR, and the TCRdb table lists in-frame clones only, not all of them. Of about 110,000 clones in the sample, about nine tenths were seen once. This sample comprised peripheral blood, obtained on day 0 of MenACWY control vaccination. The origin of the receptors is an adult in good health. The CDR3 runs from the conserved cysteine through the conserved F or W. D genes are given only for firm matches. Not every row has a clone size; where given, it reads once, few, many or a size class.

D: NA; size: NA; V: TRBV18; length: 15; J: TRBJ1-2; CDR3: CASSPYGRGDYGYTF; DNA: TGTGCCAGCTCACCGTACGGCCGGGGTGACTATGGCTACACCTTC
D: TRBD1; size: NA; V: TRBV6-5; length: 14; J: TRBJ2-4; CDR3: CASRFLDRENIQYF; DNA: TGTGCCAGCAGGTTTTTAGACAGGGAGAACATTCAGTACTTC
D: TRBD2; size: NA; V: TRBV9; length: 15; J: TRBJ2-7; CDR3: CASSARLAAIGEQYF; DNA: TGTGCCAGCAGCGCGAGACTAGCCGCCATTGGCGAGCAGTACTTC
D: NA; size: NA; V: TRBV10-3; length: 13; J: TRBJ2-1; CDR3: CAISTLQGNEQFF; DNA: TGTGCCATCAGTACCCTACAGGGTAATGAGCAGTTCTTC
D: NA; size: NA; V: TRBV3-1/TRBV3-2; length: 19; J: TRBJ1-3; CDR3: CASSTRQFLLSLSGNTIYF; DNA: TGTGCCAGCAGCACCCGACAGTTTCTCCTCTCCCTCTCTGGAAACACCATATATTTT
D: TRBD2; size: few; V: TRBV6-5; length: 13; J: TRBJ2-1; CDR3: CASSYGLANEQFF; DNA: TGTGCCAGCAGTTACGGACTAGCGAATGAGCAGTTCTTC
D: NA; size: NA; V: TRBV6-4; length: 14; J: TRBJ1-6; CDR3: CASSGGAGNSPLHF; DNA: TGTGCCAGCAGTGGAGGGGCTGGAAATTCACCCCTCCACTTT
D: NA; size: NA; V: TRBV1; length: 14; J: TRBJ1-2; CDR3: CTSSHKVSGYGYTF; DNA: TGCACCAGCAGCCATAAAGTTTCAGGGTATGGCTACACCTTC
D: NA; size: NA; V: TRBV15; length: 13; J: TRBJ1-5; CDR3: CATSRAGVQPQHF; DNA: TGTGCCACCAGCAGAGCCGGAGTTCAGCCCCAGCATTTT
D: TRBD1; size: NA; V: TRBV5-1; length: 14; J: TRBJ2-7; CDR3: CASSFPGGADEQYF; DNA: TGCGCCAGCAGCTTTCCAGGGGGCGCCGACGAGCAGTACTTC
D: NA; size: once; V: TRBV18; length: 14; J: TRBJ1-4; CDR3: CASSPWGNEEKLFF; DNA: TGTGCCAGCTCCCCTTGGGGTAACGAGGAAAAACTGTTTTTT
D: NA; size: once; V: TRBV2; length: 15; J: TRBJ2-3; CDR3: CASNRLGTPWHTQYF; DNA: TGTGCCAGCAATAGACTCGGGACTCCGTGGCATACGCAGTATTTT
D: NA; size: NA; V: TRBV5-4; length: 15; J: TRBJ1-1; CDR3: CASSFARGGNTEAFF; DNA: TGTGCCAGCAGCTTTGCTCGGGGGGGCAACACTGAAGCTTTCTTT
D: NA; size: few; V: TRBV3-1/TRBV3-2; length: 14; J: TRBJ2-7; CDR3: CASSLRRDTYEQYF; DNA: TGTGCCAGCAGCCTTAGGCGGGATACATACGAGCAGTACTTC
D: NA; size: NA; V: TRBV6-5; length: 14; J: TRBJ1-1; CDR3: CASSLLLGGTEAFF; DNA: TGTGCCAGCAGTTTACTCCTCGGGGGCACTGAAGCTTTCTTT
D: NA; size: NA; V: TRBV12-3/TRBV12-4; length: 13; J: TRBJ1-1; CDR3: CASTPPTGNEAFF; DNA: TGTGCCAGCACCCCCCCCACAGGGAATGAAGCTTTCTTT
D: TRBD1; size: NA; V: TRBV28; length: 15; J: TRBJ1-5; CDR3: CASSSLTGGNQPQHF; DNA: TGTGCCAGCAGTTCCCTCACAGGGGGGAATCAGCCCCAGCATTTT
D: NA; size: NA; V: TRBV6-5; length: 14; J: TRBJ1-1; CDR3: CATLVRESLTEAFF; DNA: TGTGCCACCCTAGTAAGGGAGTCGCTCACTGAAGCTTTCTTT
D: NA; size: once; V: TRBV25-1; length: 17; J: TRBJ2-3; CDR3: CASSPPIGRGNTDTQYF; DNA: TGTGCCAGCAGTCCCCCAATTGGGAGGGGGAACACAGATACGCAGTATTTT
D: NA; size: NA; V: TRBV2; length: 15; J: TRBJ1-1; CDR3: CASSDEIRAKAEAFF; DNA: TGTGCCAGCAGTGACGAGATAAGGGCGAAAGCTGAAGCTTTCTTT
D: NA; size: NA; V: TRBV4-1; length: 16; J: TRBJ2-3; CDR3: CASSQVDMGFADTQYF; DNA: TGCGCCAGCAGCCAAGTCGATATGGGGTTCGCAGATACGCAGTATTTT
D: NA; size: NA; V: TRBV9; length: 14; J: TRBJ1-1; CDR3: CASSVGVWNTEAFF; DNA: TGTGCCAGCAGCGTCGGGGTCTGGAACACTGAAGCTTTCTTT
D: TRBD2; size: NA; V: TRBV10-3; length: 14; J: TRBJ2-5; CDR3: CAISQGLAEETQYF; DNA: TGTGCCATCAGTCAGGGACTAGCGGAAGAGACCCAGTACTTC
D: TRBD1; size: few; V: TRBV7-3; length: 15; J: TRBJ2-1; CDR3: CASSLLGGAYNEQFF; DNA: TGTGCCAGCAGCTTGCTAGGGGGCGCCTACAATGAGCAGTTCTTC
D: NA; size: NA; V: TRBV7-3; length: 13; J: TRBJ2-7; CDR3: CASSLNQNYEQYF; DNA: TGTGCCAGCAGCTTAAACCAAAACTACGAGCAGTACTTC
D: NA; size: NA; V: TRBV6-5; length: 14; J: TRBJ1-2; CDR3: CASRPDINYMGYTF; DNA: TGTGCCAGCAGACCGGATATTAACTATATGGGCTACACCTTC
D: NA; size: NA; V: TRBV12-2; length: 15; J: TRBJ1-5; CDR3: CASRLLTESDQPQHF; DNA: TGTGCAAGTCGCTTACTGACAGAGAGCGATCAGCCCCAGCATTTT
D: TRBD1; size: once; V: TRBV5-6; length: 15; J: TRBJ1-1; CDR3: CASSGQGAGNTEAFF; DNA: TGTGCCAGCAGCGGGCAGGGGGCAGGGAACACTGAAGCTTTCTTT
D: NA; size: NA; V: TRBV10-3; length: 15; J: TRBJ1-4; CDR3: CAISESGAMGGKLFF; DNA: TGTGCCATCAGTGAGTCAGGCGCAATGGGGGGAAAACTGTTTTTT
D: NA; size: NA; V: TRBV27; length: 14; J: TRBJ1-1; CDR3: CASSYSLTGREAFF; DNA: TGTGCCAGCAGTTACTCTCTAACAGGGCGTGAAGCTTTCTTT
D: NA; size: NA; V: TRBV19; length: 13; J: TRBJ1-4; CDR3: CASSGRPHRLLFF; DNA: TGTGCCAGTAGTGGCAGGCCCCACCGTTTACTGTTTTTT
D: NA; size: once; V: TRBV7-2; length: 15; J: TRBJ1-5; CDR3: CASTQDMTSGGPQHF; DNA: TGTGCCAGCACCCAGGACATGACCTCAGGAGGGCCCCAGCATTTT
D: NA; size: NA; V: TRBV7-2; length: 17; J: TRBJ1-2; CDR3: CASSLRPTVTPSAGYTF; DNA: TGTGCCAGCAGCTTAAGGCCCACAGTCACACCCTCCGCTGGCTACACCTTC
D: NA; size: NA; V: TRBV6-5; length: 14; J: TRBJ1-1; CDR3: CASSYSRKDTEAFF; DNA: TGTGCCAGCAGTTACTCCCGTAAAGACACTGAAGCTTTCTTT
D: NA; size: NA; V: TRBV7-2; length: 11; J: TRBJ2-1; CDR3: CASSTYTGQFF; DNA: TGTGCCAGCAGCACCTACACAGGGCAGTTCTTC
D: TRBD2; size: NA; V: TRBV27; length: 14; J: TRBJ2-1; CDR3: CASSLASGGPEQFF; DNA: TGTGCCAGCAGTTTAGCGAGCGGGGGGCCCGAGCAGTTCTTC
D: NA; size: NA; V: TRBV6-5; length: 14; J: TRBJ1-2; CDR3: CASSFTGSNYGYTF; DNA: TGTGCCAGCAGTTTTACAGGGTCTAACTATGGCTACACCTTC
D: NA; size: NA; V: TRBV12-5; length: 14; J: TRBJ2-6; CDR3: CASLLSSGANVLTF; DNA: TGTGCTAGCCTACTCAGCTCTGGGGCCAACGTCCTGACTTTC
D: NA; size: NA; V: TRBV9; length: 15; J: TRBJ2-5; CDR3: CASSVASGVLETQYF; DNA: TGTGCCAGCAGCGTAGCTTCGGGGGTTTTAGAGACCCAGTACTTC
D: NA; size: once; V: TRBV6-5; length: 13; J: TRBJ2-6; CDR3: CATQTPGANVLTF; DNA: TGTGCCACCCAGACCCCTGGGGCCAACGTCCTGACTTTC
D: NA; size: NA; V: TRBV11-2; length: 16; J: TRBJ2-1; CDR3: CASSPQGRVPYNEQFF; DNA: TGTGCCAGCAGCCCCCAGGGAAGGGTCCCCTACAATGAGCAGTTCTTC
D: TRBD2; size: few; V: TRBV3-1/TRBV3-2; length: 18; J: TRBJ2-3; CDR3: CASSQVRASGGSTDTQYF; DNA: TGTGCCAGCAGCCAAGTTAGGGCTAGCGGGGGGAGCACAGATACGCAGTATTTT
D: NA; size: NA; V: TRBV6-1; length: 13; J: TRBJ1-3; CDR3: CATRRRAGNTIYF; DNA: TGTGCCACCCGCCGGAGGGCTGGAAACACCATATATTTT
D: NA; size: NA; V: TRBV6-5; length: 15; J: TRBJ1-3; CDR3: CASSSSIQQGNTIYF; DNA: TGTGCCAGCAGCTCCTCGATCCAGCAAGGAAACACCATATATTTT
D: TRBD1; size: NA; V: TRBV9; length: 14; J: TRBJ2-7; CDR3: CASSPRDRVDEQYF; DNA: TGTGCCAGCAGCCCCCGGGACAGGGTCGACGAGCAGTACTTC
D: TRBD1; size: NA; V: TRBV7-9; length: 16; J: TRBJ2-1; CDR3: CASSGTGWELYNEQFF; DNA: TGTGCCAGCAGCGGGACAGGGTGGGAATTATACAATGAGCAGTTCTTC
D: NA; size: NA; V: TRBV4-1; length: 19; J: TRBJ1-1; CDR3: CASSHRLRQELNPTPEAFF; DNA: TGCGCCAGCAGCCACCGACTGCGACAGGAGTTGAACCCGACTCCTGAAGCTTTCTTT
D: TRBD1; size: NA; V: TRBV2; length: 14; J: TRBJ1-4; CDR3: CASSGQGTNEKLFF; DNA: TGTGCCAGCAGTGGACAGGGAACTAATGAAAAACTGTTTTTT
D: NA; size: NA; V: TRBV19; length: 14; J: TRBJ1-3; CDR3: CASSSLSTGNTIYF; DNA: TGTGCCAGTAGTAGTTTGAGTACTGGAAACACCATATATTTT
D: NA; size: few; V: TRBV4-2; length: 18; J: TRBJ1-3; CDR3: CASSQDPEDGSSGNTIYF; DNA: TGTGCCAGCAGCCAAGATCCTGAAGACGGCTCCTCTGGAAACACCATATATTTT
D: NA; size: few; V: TRBV3-1/TRBV3-2; length: 14; J: TRBJ1-1; CDR3: CASRQSESDTEAFF; DNA: TGTGCCAGCAGACAATCTGAATCGGACACTGAAGCTTTCTTT
D: TRBD1; size: NA; V: TRBV11-2; length: 15; J: TRBJ2-1; CDR3: CASSPSGTGYNEQFF; DNA: TGTGCCAGCAGCCCCAGCGGGACAGGGTACAATGAGCAGTTCTTC
D: NA; size: NA; V: TRBV19; length: 16; J: TRBJ1-5; CDR3: CASTLLQGVSNQPQHF; DNA: TGTGCCAGTACCTTATTACAGGGAGTCAGCAATCAGCCCCAGCATTTT
D: NA; size: NA; V: TRBV11-2; length: 13; J: TRBJ2-7; CDR3: CASSLAPPYEQYF; DNA: TGTGCCAGCAGCTTAGCTCCCCCCTACGAGCAGTACTTC
D: NA; size: NA; V: TRBV5-1; length: 13; J: TRBJ1-6; CDR3: CASSLDGDSPLHF; DNA: TGCGCCAGCAGCTTGGACGGCGATTCACCCCTCCACTTT
D: NA; size: NA; V: TRBV5-6; length: 14; J: TRBJ2-2; CDR3: CASSLGRVAGELFF; DNA: TGTGCCAGCAGCTTGGGTCGGGTGGCCGGGGAGCTGTTTTTT
D: NA; size: once; V: TRBV27; length: 15; J: TRBJ1-6; CDR3: CASTGAGSYNSPLHF; DNA: TGTGCCAGCACGGGGGCAGGCTCCTATAATTCACCCCTCCACTTT
D: NA; size: once; V: TRBV10-2; length: 13; J: TRBJ2-7; CDR3: CASRLRPTYEQYF; DNA: TGCGCCAGTAGACTGAGACCAACCTACGAGCAGTACTTC
D: NA; size: NA; V: TRBV6-6; length: 16; J: TRBJ2-7; CDR3: CASTLHWGPTSYEQYF; DNA: TGTGCCAGCACCTTACATTGGGGGCCAACCTCCTACGAGCAGTACTTC